This T cell receptor beta chain was sequenced for a study of shared clonotypes between healthy human individuals. Study results and caveats: Large sequencing depth failed to make sorted-subset sequencing complete, rarefaction showed.

Naive CD8 populations comprised CD45RO-negative cells positively selected for CCR7, excluding terminally differentiated effector memory CD45RA+ cells. Donation came from healthy HIV-negative adults that had no recent acute infections or vaccinations. Points on this clone: Its antigen is currently unknown.

Profiled with immunoSEQ multiplex PCR; TCRdb holds only in-frame clones, not every one. The sample has hundreds of thousands of clones, roughly 95% seen once. The sample consisted of naive CD8+ T cells sorted from blood. The receptor's source is a woman in her 30s in good health.

CDR3: CASSGWRGGTDTQYF. Written as DNA, the CDR3 is TGTGCCAGCAGTGGATGGAGGGGGGGCACAGATACGCAGTATTTT. The chain carries TRBV2 and TRBJ2-3, with D possibly being TRBD1 or TRBD2 (6 bases each). Between the trimmed V and J ends, which lost 4 bases and 1 base, there was a span of 12 bases. Germline V CDR1 and CDR2: SNHLY, FYNNEI. The CDR3 runs to 15 residues. Complete variable domain (other parts from reference TRBV2 and TRBJ2-3): EPEVTQTPSHQVTQMGQEVILRCVPISNHLYFYWYRQILGQKVEFLVSFYNNEISEKSEIFDDQFSVERPDGSNFTLKIRSTKLEDSAMYFCASSGWRGGTDTQYFGPGTRLTVL.